These 29 T cell receptor beta chains originate from one sample sequenced in a study of beta chain features in type 1 diabetes. Notes on the study in general: Among all four CD4+ subsets, Type 1 diabetes patients had TCRB CDR3s that were moderately but significantly shorter.

Antigen specificity for these receptors is unknown. Expressed TCRB transcripts were sequenced because the entire RNA isolate underwent reverse transcription. Some clones are missing from TCRdb's copy, which holds only in-frame ones; the method was immunoSEQ multiplex PCR. The sample lists tens of thousands of clones, roughly half seen once, with around 2.5% in the top ten. The sample consisted of Tregs from blood. These receptors came from a woman in her thirties or forties with type 1 diabetes.

The rearrangement uses TRBV2 and TRBJ2-1; D is unresolved. The germline CDR1 and CDR2 sequences are SNHLY and FYNNEI. Trimming took off 0 bases at V and 8 bases at J, with 5 bases between the two ends. The CDR3 has 12 residues. The CDR3 nucleotides are TGTGCCAGCAGTGAAGCGGCCTATGAGCAGTTCTTC. Its protein is CASSEAAYEQFF.

The chain uses TRBV4-3 and TRBJ1-2, with 7 nucleotides matching TRBD1. V was clipped by 4 bases and J by 7 bases; unmatched bases: 9. Germline V lookup: CDR1 LGHNA, CDR2 YSLEER. The CDR3 consists of 14 residues. DNA of the CDR3: TGCGCCAGCAGCCCGTCAGGGGGGTTCTCTGGCTACACCTTC. Residues: CASSPSGGFSGYTF.

The rearrangement joins TRBV20-1 to TRBJ1-1; D is uncertain. Germline CDR1 is DFQATT and CDR2 is SNEGSKA (reference sequence). The CDR3 has 11 amino acids. The V end lost 8 bases, the J end lost 6 bases, and 13 bases lay between the germline ends. The CDR3 loop reads CSYEDLAEAFF. The CDR3 DNA reads as TGCAGTTATGAGGATCTTGCTGAAGCTTTCTTT.

The DNA for the CDR3 is TGTGCCAGCAGTTACCTCCGGGAGACCGGGGAGCTGTTTTTT. Encoded protein: CASSYLRETGELFF. V and J are TRBV6-6 and TRBJ2-2, with D perhaps TRBD2 (6 bases). Germline V gives CDR1 MNHNY, CDR2 SVGAGI (reference sequence). V lost 2 bases and J lost 5, with 9 bases in between. The CDR3 loop spans 14 amino acids.

This clone was observed a handful of times. The V call is TRBV7-8, the J call TRBJ1-4; D is unclear. This CDR3 has 16 amino acids. Trimming took 2 bases from V and 5 from J, leaving 15 bases between them. Germline lookup yields CDR1 SGHVS and CDR2 FQNEAQ. The CDR3: CASSLSIRGLNEKLFF. The DNA for the CDR3 is TGTGCCAGCAGCTTATCTATTCGGGGTCTAAATGAAAAACTGTTTTTT.

The chain recombines TRBV30 with TRBJ1-3; no definite D call. V was clipped by 2 bases and J by 0 bases, with 5 bases between them. The CDR3 is 13 amino acids. The V gene's germline CDR1 is GTSNPN and CDR2 SVGIG (reference sequence). In DNA form, the CDR3 reads TGTGCCTGGAGTCTGTTCTCTGGAAACACCATATATTTT. Translation: CAWSLFSGNTIYF.

This clone was picked up one time. The chain recombines TRBV5-4 with TRBJ2-3, with 11 bases identical to TRBD2. The V segment lost 2 bases and the J segment 9 bases; nucleotides outside the gene matches: 11. This CDR3 is 16 amino acids long. Germline values: CDR1 SGHNT, CDR2 YYREEE (reference sequence). CDR3 residues: CASSFGLSGGGQTQYF. The CDR3 region has the DNA TGTGCCAGCAGCTTTGGGCTTAGCGGGGGGGGTCAGACGCAGTATTTT. Using reference TRBV5-4 and TRBJ2-3 for the parts outside the CDR3, the full variable domain is ETGVTQSPTHLIKTRGQQVTLRCSSQSGHNTVSWYQQALGQGPQFIFQYYREEENGRGNFPPRFSGLQFPNYSSELNVNALELDDSALYLCASSFGLSGGGQTQYFGPGTRLTVL.

This clone was seen a few times. This chain joins TRBV27 and TRBJ2-7; D call uncertain. The CDR3 covers 15 residues. Germline CDR1 reads MNHEY; CDR2 reads SMNVEV (reference sequence). The V and J ends lost 5 bases and 2 bases respectively, with 16 bases between them. This CDR3 reads CASSPRGAAAYEQYF. The CDR3 DNA sequence: TGTGCCAGCAGTCCCCGTGGTGCGGCAGCCTACGAGCAGTACTTC.

This clone was observed a handful of times. This chain uses TRBV7-2 with TRBJ2-3, with D unclear. Trimming shortened V by 2 bases and J by 3 bases, and 6 bases separated the two germline ends. Germline assignment: CDR1 SGHTA and CDR2 FQGNSA. This CDR3 spans 13 amino acids. CDR3 coding DNA: TGTGCCAGCAGCTTATCGCAGACAGATACGCAGTATTTT. Its translation: CASSLSQTDTQYF.

This chain links TRBV10-3 with TRBJ2-3; 7 nucleotides agree with TRBD1. From germline, CDR1 is ENHRY and CDR2 SYGVKD. Losses at the gene ends were 0 bases for V and 0 bases for J; bases not matched to a gene: 6. This CDR3 region has 17 residues. The CDR3 spells CAISESGTAFSTDTQYF. CDR3 DNA sequence: TGTGCCATCAGTGAGTCCGGGACAGCTTTTAGCACAGATACGCAGTATTTT.

This rearrangement joins TRBV28 to TRBJ1-5, with a possible D match to TRBD1 (6 bases). Germline V gene data show CDR1 as MDHEN and CDR2 as SYDVKM. CDR3 length equals 14 residues. The V gene lost 6 bases and the J gene lost 9 bases, with 18 bases spanning the gap. CDR3 bases: TGTGCCAGCAGATCCGGACAGCTTTCCAGGCCCCAGCATTTT. Its translation: CASRSGQLSRPQHF.

V gene TRBV2 combines with J gene TRBJ1-4; D is uncertain. V was shortened by 8 bases and J by 6 bases, with 13 bases between the two germline ends. The germline CDR1 and CDR2 sequences are SNHLY and FYNNEI. This CDR3 is 13 amino acids long. CDR3 sequence: CASDTSPDEKLFF. The CDR3 coding sequence is TGTGCCAGCGATACCTCTCCGGATGAAAAACTGTTTTTT.

This chain links TRBV7-2 with TRBJ1-4, with 10 bases identical to TRBD1. Losses at the gene ends were 5 bases for V and 8 bases for J; bases not matched to a gene: 8. The CDR3 contains 15 residues. Germline assignment: CDR1 SGHTA and CDR2 FQGNSA. CDR3 nucleotide sequence: TGTGCCAGCAGCAGGGGGACAGGGGTGACAGAAAAACTGTTTTTT. Protein: CASSRGTGVTEKLFF.

The chain has TRBV28 and TRBJ2-7; TRBD2 agrees at 7 bases. Trimming removed 7 bases from V and 7 bases from J; junction bases left unmatched: 10. The CDR3 totals 13 residues. CDR1 is MDHEN, CDR2 SYDVKM, per germline. The CDR3 region has the DNA TGTGCCAGCATCCGGCGGGAGCCTTTTGAGCAGTACTTC. It is translated as CASIRREPFEQYF.

The CDR3 DNA reads as TGTGCCAGCAGCTTTGGGACAGGGAGGACCTATGGCTACACCTTC. It encodes CASSFGTGRTYGYTF. The rearrangement links TRBV7-2 to TRBJ1-2; TRBD1 matches 9 bases. Germline lookup yields CDR1 SGHTA and CDR2 FQGNSA. The CDR3 is 15 amino acids. V lost 3 bases and J lost 4; bases outside the gene matches: 6.

The chain combines TRBV2 with TRBJ2-1; 8 positions agree with TRBD2. Germline CDR1 and CDR2: SNHLY and FYNNEI. J gave up 9 bases and V 5 bases, and 9 bases lay outside the gene matches. The CDR3 is 14 amino acids. The CDR3 bases are TGTGCCAGCAGTCAACCCGGGGGGGACGGTGAGCAGTTCTTC. This codes for CASSQPGGDGEQFF.

This clone was observed a few times. The rearrangement links TRBV2 to TRBJ2-7, with 9 nucleotides matching TRBD1. Losses at the gene ends were 6 bases for V and 2 bases for J; bases not matched to a gene: 5. The CDR3 spans 14 residues. Germline assignment: CDR1 SNHLY and CDR2 FYNNEI. Here the CDR3 DNA reads TGTGCCAGCAGGTCCGGGACAGGGACCTACGAGCAGTACTTC. It yields the protein CASRSGTGTYEQYF.

This clone was found once. This chain links TRBV7-2 with TRBJ2-1; possible D gene TRBD1, 7 bases. Germline lookup yields CDR1 SGHTA and CDR2 FQGNSA. V lost 6 bases, J lost 4 bases, and 22 bases lay in between. The CDR3 runs to 17 residues. The CDR3 reads CASSPRGTPRAYNEQFF. The CDR3 DNA reads as TGTGCCAGCAGTCCCAGGGGGACTCCGCGGGCTTACAATGAGCAGTTCTTC.

This chain uses TRBV6-5 with TRBJ1-1; TRBD1 matches at 7 bases. J was trimmed by 9 bases and V by 2 bases; bases with no gene match: 9. Germline V lookup: CDR1 MNHEY, CDR2 SVGAGI. The CDR3 is 14 residues long. CDR3 coding DNA: TGTGCCAGCAGTTACCGAGACAGGGTTCCGAAAGCTTTCTTT. Translating it yields CASSYRDRVPKAFF.

This clone has just a few counts. The chain links TRBV2 to TRBJ2-5; 13 bases line up with TRBD2. The V gene's germline CDR1 is SNHLY and CDR2 FYNNEI. The V and J ends lost 6 bases and 6 bases, in that order; junction bases with no gene match: 4. The CDR3 loop spans 14 amino acids. The CDR3 reads CASSSGTSGKTQYF. CDR3 DNA: TGTGCCAGCAGCTCCGGGACTAGCGGGAAGACCCAGTACTTC.

The chain employs TRBV7-2 and TRBJ2-3, with TRBD2 identical over 12 bases. CDR3 size: 16 residues. CDR1 SGHTA and CDR2 FQGNSA come from the germline V gene. Trimming cost V 5 bases and J 2 bases; bases outside gene matches: 5. The CDR3 bases are TGTGCCAGCAGCGCCGGACTAGCGGGGACCACAGATACGCAGTATTTT. Translation gives CASSAGLAGTTDTQYF. The variable domain in full, with the rest retrieved from reference TRBV7-2 and TRBJ2-3, is GAGVSQSPSNKVTEKGKDVELRCDPISGHTALYWYRQSLGQGLEFLIYFQGNSAPDKSGLPSDRFSAERTGGSVSTLTIQRTQQEDSAVYLCASSAGLAGTTDTQYFGPGTRLTVL.

This rearrangement joins TRBV18 to TRBJ2-2; D is undetermined. V was cut by 2 bases and J by 8 bases, with 6 bases left in between. The CDR3 has 12 amino acids. Germline assignment: CDR1 KGHSH and CDR2 LQKENI. The CDR3 DNA follows: TGTGCCAGCTCACCAAGAGGAGGGGAGCTGTTTTTT. It translates to CASSPRGGELFF.

The rearrangement links TRBV7-2 to TRBJ2-7, with D perhaps TRBD2 (7 bases). Looked up from germline, CDR1 is SGHTA and CDR2 is FQGNSA. The V gene lost 1 base and the J gene lost 2 bases, with 9 bases spanning the gap. The CDR3 is made up of 14 amino acids. DNA for the CDR3: TGTGCCAGCAGCTTAGGGGGGGGGCCCTACGAGCAGTACTTC. It encodes CASSLGGGPYEQYF.

The chain is built from TRBV13 and TRBJ2-4; TRBD2 might be the D (5 bases). V shed 5 bases and J shed 5 bases, with 16 bases lying between them. Germline V lookup: CDR1 PRHDT, CDR2 FYEKMQ (reference sequence). The CDR3 covers 15 residues. The CDR3 here is CASSPDPGLENIQYF. The CDR3 nucleotides read TGTGCCAGCAGCCCGGATCCGGGATTAGAAAACATTCAGTACTTC.

The J gene is TRBJ2-7, the V gene TRBV2; 7 nucleotides line up with TRBD1. V lost 5 bases, J lost 2 bases, and 6 bases stayed unmatched. The CDR3 loop spans 14 amino acids. The germline V gene encodes CDR1 SNHLY and CDR2 FYNNEI. As DNA, the CDR3 is TGTGCCAGCAGTACCGGGACAGCAGCCTACGAGCAGTACTTC. Encoded protein: CASSTGTAAYEQYF.

In its sample, this clone was seen a few times. The chain recombines TRBV21-1 with TRBJ2-5; TRBD1 reflects the table's D call only, with no check against the DNA. Near its end, the DNA agrees better with TRBJ2-7, so the J call may be wrong. TRBV21-1 is a pseudogene. This CDR3 is 17 amino acids long. Written as DNA, the CDR3 is TGTGCCAGCAGCAAAGTCTCCGCCGGGACAGGTACCTACGAGCAGTACTTC. This codes for CASSKVSAGTGTYEQYF.

The chain has TRBV2 and TRBJ2-4, with D perhaps matching TRBD1 (6 bases). Germline assignment: CDR1 SNHLY and CDR2 FYNNEI. The CDR3 has 13 residues. The ends were cut back, 8 bases at V and 9 bases at J, with 17 bases in the middle. CDR3 sequence: CASGRQALGIQYF. DNA of the CDR3: TGTGCCAGCGGTCGACAGGCCCTGGGCATTCAGTACTTC.

The chain links TRBV5-1 to TRBJ2-7; D might be TRBD1 (5 bases). Trimming removed 4 bases from V and 6 bases from J, with 17 bases in between. CDR1 is SGHRS and CDR2 is YFSETQ in the germline V gene. This CDR3 is 14 amino acids long. CDR3 nucleotides: TGCGCCAGCAGCGGGGAACTCAGGGAAGGCGAGCAGTACTTC. Its protein is CASSGELREGEQYF.

This clone has only a few counts. This chain joins TRBV5-4 and TRBJ2-3; 7 bases align to TRBD2. This CDR3 region has 17 residues. Germline CDR1 SGHNT, CDR2 YYREEE (reference sequence). Trimming at V came to 3 bases and at J to 6 bases, leaving 16 bases not matched to a gene. Written as DNA, the CDR3 is TGTGCCAGCAGCTCCCCCATGGGTGCGGGAGCCCCGGATACGCAGTATTTT. This codes for CASSSPMGAGAPDTQYF.